The 8 T cell receptor beta chains below come from one sample, sequenced in a study of cytomegalovirus exposure and HLA in healthy donors. The PCR employed 60 Vbeta primers together with 13 Jbeta primers. Assay used: immunoSEQ multiplex PCR; TCRdb lists only in-frame clones, some missing. Among around 85,000 clones listed, roughly 75% were seen once. The sequencing input was PBMCs. The receptors here all came from a man in his fifties or sixties in good health and CMV-seronegative.

V gene TRBV5-5 combines with J gene TRBJ2-7, with a tentative D call TRBD2 (7 bases). Germline V gene sequence: CDR1 SGHKS, CDR2 YYEKEE (reference sequence). Deletions cut 0 bases from V and 2 bases from J, with 12 bases between. CDR3 length: 15 amino acids. In DNA form, the CDR3 reads TGTGCCAGCAGCTTGGAACAGGGAGGGACCTACGAGCAGTACTTC. Residues: CASSLEQGGTYEQYF. Full variable domain (remainder filled in from reference TRBV5-5 and TRBJ2-7): DAGVTQSPTHLIKTRGQQVTLRCSPISGHKSVSWYQQVLGQGPQFIFQYYEKEERGRGNFPDRFSARQFPNYSSELNVNALLLGDSALYLCASSLEQGGTYEQYFGPGTRLTVT.

V is TRBV7-9 and J is TRBJ2-2; 7 positions match TRBD2. There are 14 residues in the CDR3. The germline V gene encodes CDR1 SEHNR and CDR2 FQNEAQ (reference sequence). The junction had 6 bases not matched to a gene; V was cut back by 5 bases and J by 6 bases. The CDR3 DNA is TGTGCCAGCAGCCCTGCTGGGAGGGCCGGGGAGCTGTTTTTT. Its translation: CASSPAGRAGELFF.

This clone was found once. The chain employs TRBV4-2 and TRBJ1-4; 8 positions match TRBD1. This CDR3 region has 17 residues. Germline trimming cut 3 bases from V and 6 bases from J; bases unmatched to any gene: 12. Germline-derived CDR1 and CDR2 are LGHNA and YNFKEQ. This CDR3 is CASSHLGQGGLDEKLFF. The DNA of the CDR3 is TGTGCCAGCAGCCATCTCGGACAGGGAGGGTTGGATGAAAAACTGTTTTTT.

This clone was seen only a few times. The chain is built from TRBV6-5 and TRBJ1-2; D not resolved. This CDR3 has 11 residues. Trimming pared 10 bases from V and 0 bases from J, leaving 6 bases between. Germline lookup yields CDR1 MNHEY and CDR2 SVGAGI. The CDR3 loop is CATSANYGYTF. Here the CDR3 DNA reads TGTGCCACCTCAGCTAACTATGGCTACACCTTC.

The chain employs TRBV7-8 and TRBJ1-2; D might be TRBD1 (6 bases). V lost 1 base and J lost 3, with 12 bases in between. Germline lookup yields CDR1 SGHVS and CDR2 FQNEAQ. The length of the CDR3 is 15 residues. CDR3: CASSLGRQVDYGYTF. The CDR3 region has the DNA TGTGCCAGCAGCTTAGGGAGACAGGTGGACTATGGCTACACCTTC.

This clone was seen just once. The chain recombines TRBV6-6 with TRBJ1-6; D uncertain. The CDR3 extends over 15 amino acids. Trimming took off 7 bases at V and 0 bases at J, with 10 bases between the two ends. Germline V lookup: CDR1 MNHNY, CDR2 SVGAGI (reference sequence). The CDR3 loop reads CASTPDSSYNSPLHF. The CDR3 coding sequence is TGTGCCAGCACCCCCGATAGCTCCTATAATTCACCCCTCCACTTT.

The genes are TRBV7-3 and TRBJ2-2; 10 nucleotides align to TRBD2. CDR3 length equals 14 residues. CDR1 and CDR2 from the germline V gene are SGHTA and FQGTGA. J lost 6 bases, V lost 5 bases, and 3 bases had no gene match. CDR3 DNA sequence: TGTGCCAGCAGCCCTGGACTAGCGGCCGGGGAGCTGTTTTTT. As protein: CASSPGLAAGELFF.

The rearrangement uses TRBV19 and TRBJ2-1, with 13 bases matching TRBD2. The germline CDR1 and CDR2 sequences are LNHDA and SQIVND (reference sequence). The CDR3 is 16 residues long. The V gene end was trimmed by 5 bases and the J gene end by 8 bases; junction bases not matched to a gene: 9. The CDR3 is CASSLKTSGGAHEQFF. The DNA of the CDR3 is TGTGCCAGTAGTCTCAAAACTAGCGGGGGGGCTCATGAGCAGTTCTTC.